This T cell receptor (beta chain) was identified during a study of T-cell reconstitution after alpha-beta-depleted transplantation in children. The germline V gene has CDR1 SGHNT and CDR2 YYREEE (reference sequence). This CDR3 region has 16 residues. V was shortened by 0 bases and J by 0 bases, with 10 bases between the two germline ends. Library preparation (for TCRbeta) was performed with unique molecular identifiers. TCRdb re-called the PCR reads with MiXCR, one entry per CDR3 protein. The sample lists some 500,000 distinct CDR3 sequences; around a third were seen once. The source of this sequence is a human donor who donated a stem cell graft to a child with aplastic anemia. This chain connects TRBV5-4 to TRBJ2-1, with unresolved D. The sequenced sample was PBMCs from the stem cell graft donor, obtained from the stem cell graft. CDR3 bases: TGTGCCAGCAGCTTGGTCACAGCCATCTCCTACAATGAGCAGTTCTTC. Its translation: CASSLVTAISYNEQFF.